The 14 T cell receptor beta chains listed next were all sequenced from one sample in a study of cytotoxic CD8 clonotypes in ibrutinib-treated CLL. Produced via immunoSEQ multiplex PCR; TCRdb's table is partial and in-frame only. Among 60,000 to 95,000 clones, 75% to 90% were seen once, and the ten largest hold roughly 35%. The sequencing used PBMCs, collected after 24 months of ibrutinib treatment. Receptor source: a human donor with chronic lymphocytic leukemia.

V gene TRBV19 combines with J gene TRBJ1-2, with D hard to call. The CDR3 sequence is 16 residues long. V was trimmed by 3 bases and J by 3 bases, leaving 17 bases between them. Germline V gene lookup returns CDR1 LNHDA and CDR2 SQIVND (reference sequence). The CDR3 here is CASSMQGLAQYYGYTF. CDR3 DNA: TGTGCCAGTAGTATGCAAGGATTAGCGCAGTACTATGGCTACACCTTC. The entire variable domain, with the rest obtained from reference TRBV19 and TRBJ1-2, is as follows: DGGITQSPKYLFRKEGQNVTLSCEQNLNHDAMYWYRQDPGQGLRLIYYSQIVNDFQKGDIAEGYSVSREKKESFPLTVTSAQKNPTAFYLCASSMQGLAQYYGYTFGSGTRLTVV.

The V gene is TRBV10-3, the J gene TRBJ2-7; 7 bases fit TRBD2. The CDR3 loop spans 13 amino acids. J was trimmed by 4 bases and V by 8 bases; bases with no gene match: 8. Germline values: CDR1 ENHRY, CDR2 SYGVKD. The CDR3 nucleotides read TGTGCCATCGGCGGGAGACGGTCTTACGAGCAGTACTTC. Translated: CAIGGRRSYEQYF.

The CDR3 spells CASSQDRTGLTQYF. The CDR3 DNA follows: TGCGCCAGCAGCCAAGATCGGACGGGTTTGACCCAGTACTTC. V usage is TRBV4-3 and J usage is TRBJ2-5; D not resolved. The V gene lost 0 bases and the J gene lost 7 bases, with 12 bases spanning the gap. Germline lookup yields CDR1 LGHNA and CDR2 YSLEER. The CDR3 covers 14 residues.

The genes are TRBV5-8 and TRBJ1-5; 9 positions agree with TRBD1. With V trimmed by 4 bases and J by 4 bases, 3 bases remained unmatched. The CDR3 covers 14 residues. Germline-derived CDR1 and CDR2 are SGHTS and YDEGEE. CDR3 in DNA: TGTGCCAGCAGCCTGACAGGGGGAAATCAGCCCCAGCATTTT. Its translation is CASSLTGGNQPQHF.

This clone was detected only a few times. The germline gene is not matched at one end of the junction; a read error may be the cause. The CDR3 region is CASSQPTYERYF. As DNA, the CDR3 is TGTGCCAGCAGCCAGCCCACCTACGAGCGGTACTTC. The J gene is TRBJ2-7, the V gene TRBV11-2; D call uncertain. The CDR3 spans 12 residues. Per germline, CDR1 SGHAT and CDR2 FQNNGV.

This chain uses TRBV7-2 with TRBJ2-7; tentatively, D is TRBD1 (5 bases). The germline V gene encodes CDR1 SGHTA and CDR2 FQGNSA. This CDR3 region has 16 residues. V was trimmed by 5 bases and J by 3 bases, leaving 20 bases between them. CDR3 in amino acids: CASSPMIRRASYEQYF. The CDR3, as DNA: TGTGCCAGCAGCCCAATGATTCGCAGGGCAAGCTACGAGCAGTACTTC.

This sequence joins TRBV4-3 and TRBJ1-4; perhaps TRBD1 as D (5 bases). Trimming stripped 4 bases from V and 1 base from J, with 16 bases between. Looked up from germline, CDR1 is LGHNA and CDR2 is YSLEER. The CDR3 covers 17 residues. The CDR3 bases are TGCGCCAGCAGCCGGGTCGGGACCGATGGAACTAATGAAAAACTGTTTTTT. Amino acid sequence: CASSRVGTDGTNEKLFF.

The rearrangement uses TRBV7-2 and TRBJ2-1, with D perhaps given as TRBD1 or TRBD2 (5 bases each). The CDR3 has 17 residues. Deletions cut 1 base from V and 7 bases from J, with 20 bases between. CDR1 is SGHTA and CDR2 is FQGNSA in the germline V gene. CDR3 nucleotide sequence: TGTGCCAGCAGCTTAGGGGCCGGGCGACGGGGCTGGAATGAGCAGTTCTTC. This encodes CASSLGAGRRGWNEQFF.

This sequence joins TRBV5-5 and TRBJ2-7; D not resolved. The CDR3 consists of 15 residues. V was cut by 1 base and J by 0 bases, with 11 bases left in between. Germline CDR1 and CDR2: SGHKS and YYEKEE (reference sequence). As DNA, the CDR3 is TGTGCCAGCAGCTTGTTCGGCGGCAGCTCCTACGAGCAGTACTTC. Protein sequence: CASSLFGGSSYEQYF.

This chain joins TRBV7-9 and TRBJ1-5; 7 nucleotides agree with TRBD1. CDR3 length: 16 residues. Unmatched junction bases numbered 10, after V lost 5 bases and J lost 3 bases. CDR1 and CDR2 from the germline V gene are SEHNR and FQNEAQ (reference sequence). CDR3 sequence: CASSRHPGTDNQPQHF. Written as DNA, the CDR3 is TGTGCCAGCAGCCGACACCCCGGGACAGACAATCAGCCCCAGCATTTT.

The chain carries TRBV30 and TRBJ1-1; D is uncertain. V gave up 3 bases and J gave up 0 bases, with 11 bases separating them. This CDR3 contains 14 residues. Germline V gives CDR1 GTSNPN, CDR2 SVGIG (reference sequence). This CDR3 is CAWSLSWVNTEAFF. CDR3 DNA: TGTGCCTGGAGCCTCTCCTGGGTGAACACTGAAGCTTTCTTT.

The J gene is TRBJ2-3, the V gene TRBV5-1; TRBD2 matches 13 bases. The V and J ends lost 4 bases and 1 base, in that order; junction bases with no gene match: 6. The CDR3 spans 17 residues. Per germline, CDR1 SGHRS and CDR2 YFSETQ. CDR3 nucleotide sequence: TGCGCCAGCAGCGGAATAGGACTAGCGGGAGGCACAGATACGCAGTATTTT. Amino acids: CASSGIGLAGGTDTQYF.

The chain links TRBV25-1 to TRBJ1-4; TRBD1 might be the D (5 bases). Germline CDR1 reads MGHDK; CDR2 reads SYGVNS. The CDR3 spans 16 residues. The V end was cut by 5 bases, the J end by 0 bases, with 13 bases between. The CDR3 protein is CASSFSGLATNEKLFF. The CDR3 DNA is TGTGCCAGCAGTTTTTCGGGACTCGCAACTAATGAAAAACTGTTTTTT.

This clone was seen a handful of times. The chain joins TRBV5-1 to TRBJ2-7; D gene uncertain. The germline V gene has CDR1 SGHRS and CDR2 YFSETQ. The CDR3 extends over 13 amino acids. The ends were cut back, 0 bases at V and 2 bases at J, with 6 bases in the middle. The CDR3 protein is CASSLVDAYEQYF. CDR3 bases: TGCGCCAGCAGCTTGGTAGATGCCTACGAGCAGTACTTC.